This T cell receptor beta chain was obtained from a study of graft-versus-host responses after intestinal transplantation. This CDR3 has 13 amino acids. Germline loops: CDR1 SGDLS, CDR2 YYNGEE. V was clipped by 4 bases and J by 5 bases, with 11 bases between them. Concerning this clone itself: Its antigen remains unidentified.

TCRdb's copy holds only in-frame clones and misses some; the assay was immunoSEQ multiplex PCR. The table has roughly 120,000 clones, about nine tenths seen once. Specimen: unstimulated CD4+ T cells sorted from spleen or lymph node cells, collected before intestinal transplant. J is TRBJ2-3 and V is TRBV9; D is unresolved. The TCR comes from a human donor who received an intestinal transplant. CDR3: CASSPSTGDTQYF. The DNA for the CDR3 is TGTGCCAGCAGCCCCAGCACGGGAGATACGCAGTATTTT.